The T cell receptor (beta chain) described here comes from a study of breast tumors, draining lymph nodes, adjacent tissues. The study, taken as a whole, reports: Data only fit, rather than demonstrated, lymph node origin of most tumor T cells. Tumors had less TCR diversity than lymph nodes, more than nontumor tissue.

MiXCR, run by TCRdb on the multiplex PCR reads, gives a single entry per CDR3 protein. There are about 31,000 distinct CDR3 sequences in the sample; 60% to 70% occur only once, and about 18% lies in the top ten. This clonotype was counted at least ten times. What it binds is unknown. This CDR3 is built from 15 residues. Trimming removed 2 bases from V and 6 bases from J; junction bases left unmatched: 5. The sample comprised breast tumor tissue. The receptor was isolated from a female donor with breast cancer. Some clones in this sample may be carry-over from other donors' samples. This sequence joins TRBV12-3 or TRBV12-4 and TRBJ2-1, with 9 bases lining up with TRBD1. The DNA for the CDR3 is TGTGCCAGCAGTTTACGCCGGGACAGGGCCAATGAGCAGTTCTTC. Its protein is CASSLRRDRANEQFF.